One and the same sample provided the 27 T cell receptor beta chains below, sequenced in a study of cytomegalovirus exposure and HLA in healthy donors. The data were produced by immunoSEQ multiplex PCR, yet TCRdb's version contains in-frame clones alone and is incomplete. The table lists approximately 270,000 clones, more than 75% of them singletons. The source material was PBMCs. Receptors were obtained from a man in his late teens or twenties in good health and CMV-seropositive.

This clone has just a few counts. The chain has TRBV5-6 and TRBJ2-7; no clear D. Germline CDR1 reads SGHDT; CDR2 reads YYEEEE. CDR3 size: 12 residues. The V end lost 5 bases, the J end lost 4 bases, and 10 bases lay between the germline ends. In DNA form, the CDR3 reads TGTGCCAGCAGTATCCTAGGGTACGAGCAGTACTTC. It translates to CASSILGYEQYF.

This rearrangement joins TRBV27 to TRBJ1-2, with D maybe TRBD1 (5 bases). V dropped 2 bases and J dropped 4 bases, with 11 bases sitting between them. Germline V lookup: CDR1 MNHEY, CDR2 SMNVEV (reference sequence). The CDR3 is 14 residues long. CDR3 residues: CASSLDSGGYGYTF. The CDR3 bases are TGTGCCAGCAGTTTAGATTCGGGGGGCTATGGCTACACCTTC.

In this sample, this clone turned up once. J is TRBJ2-1 and V is TRBV20-1; a possible D gene is TRBD1 (6 bases). In germline, CDR1 is DFQATT, CDR2 SNEGSKA (reference sequence). The CDR3 runs 11 residues. Trimming stripped 6 bases from V and 9 bases from J, with 12 bases between. The DNA for the CDR3 is TGCAGTGCCGGCAGGGGCGGTGAGCAGTTCTTC. Translated, it gives CSAGRGGEQFF.

This CDR3 reads CASSLLTGIFNYGYTF. The CDR3 DNA reads TGTGCCAGCAGCTTGTTGACAGGGATATTTAACTATGGCTACACCTTC. The chain is built from TRBV5-6 and TRBJ1-2; 7 nucleotides match TRBD1. Unmatched junction bases numbered 7, after V lost 1 base and J lost 1 base. Germline lookup yields CDR1 SGHDT and CDR2 YYEEEE. CDR3 length: 16 residues. Full variable domain (missing parts from reference TRBV5-6 and TRBJ1-2): DAGVTQSPTHLIKTRGQQVTLRCSPKSGHDTVSWYQQALGQGPQFIFQYYEEEERQRGNFPDRFSGHQFPNYSSELNVNALLLGDSALYLCASSLLTGIFNYGYTFGSGTRLTVV.

J is TRBJ2-3 and V is TRBV14; a weak D match, TRBD1 (6 bases). Trimming cost V 1 base and J 1 base, with 12 bases left between them. Germline V gives CDR1 SGHDN, CDR2 FVKESK. The CDR3 covers 16 residues. The CDR3 protein is CASSQVPHRGTDTQYF. In nucleotides, the CDR3 is TGTGCCAGCAGCCAAGTACCCCACAGGGGCACAGATACGCAGTATTTT.

The V gene is TRBV28, the J gene TRBJ1-1; 9 positions match TRBD1. This CDR3 spans 13 amino acids. Germline loops: CDR1 MDHEN, CDR2 SYDVKM. The V gene end was trimmed by 5 bases and the J gene end by 6 bases; junction bases not matched to a gene: 4. The CDR3 DNA follows: TGTGCCAGCAGTACCCGACAGGGGGCTGAAGCTTTCTTT. This codes for CASSTRQGAEAFF.

This rearrangement joins TRBV27 to TRBJ1-2; D possibly corresponds to TRBD1 (6 bases). CDR1 and CDR2 (germline): MNHEY, SMNVEV (reference sequence). Trimming cost V 5 bases and J 8 bases, with 12 bases left between them. The CDR3 runs 12 residues. The CDR3 spells CASSPPGGGYTF. In nucleotides, the CDR3 is TGTGCCAGCAGTCCGCCCGGGGGCGGCTACACCTTC.

The chain employs TRBV4-1 and TRBJ2-3, with TRBD2 identical over 8 bases. The V gene's germline CDR1 is MGHRA and CDR2 YSYEKL. The CDR3 totals 17 residues. Losses at the gene ends were 1 base for V and 2 bases for J; bases not matched to a gene: 8. CDR3 protein: CASSQGGAGGPTDTQYF. The CDR3 DNA follows: TGCGCCAGCAGCCAAGGGGGGGCGGGGGGCCCCACAGATACGCAGTATTTT.

The genes are TRBV2 and TRBJ2-4, with a weak D call TRBD2 (6 bases). Germline values: CDR1 SNHLY, CDR2 FYNNEI. This CDR3 spans 13 amino acids. Trimming cost V 9 bases and J 0 bases, with 9 bases left between them. The CDR3 reads CARREVAKNIQYF. The DNA of the CDR3 is TGTGCCAGGAGGGAGGTAGCCAAAAACATTCAGTACTTC.

A few counts support this clone. This CDR3 is also generated by other DNA sequences in the sample. The chain joins TRBV5-1 to TRBJ2-7; D gene ambiguous. CDR1 SGHRS and CDR2 YFSETQ come from the germline V gene. This CDR3 has 14 residues. The V and J ends lost 0 bases and 3 bases respectively, with 10 bases between them. The CDR3 nucleotides read TGCGCCAGCAGCTTGGTGGCAGCCGGCTACGAGCAGTACTTC. Protein sequence: CASSLVAAGYEQYF.

V usage is TRBV30 and J usage is TRBJ2-5, with 9 bases lining up with TRBD2. J gave up 4 bases and V 2 bases, and 5 bases lay outside the gene matches. Per the germline V gene, CDR1 is GTSNPN and CDR2 is SVGIG (reference sequence). The CDR3 extends over 14 amino acids. CDR3 residues: CAWSRREGPETQYF. The CDR3 DNA follows: TGTGCCTGGAGTCGGCGGGAGGGCCCAGAGACCCAGTACTTC. The full variable domain, rest sourced from reference TRBV30 and TRBJ2-5, is SQTIHQWPATLVQPVGSPLSLECTVEGTSNPNLYWYRQAAGRGLQLLFYSVGIGQISSEVPQNLSASRPQDRQFILSSKKLLLSDSGFYLCAWSRREGPETQYFGPGTRLLVL.

The chain combines TRBV4-2 with TRBJ1-2; D not resolved. The CDR3 runs 14 residues. Germline CDR1 reads LGHNA; CDR2 reads YNFKEQ. Trimming removed 1 base from V and 4 bases from J, with 10 bases in between. The CDR3, as DNA: TGTGCCAGCAGCCAAGGGGAGGGTTCCTATGGCTACACCTTC. Its protein is CASSQGEGSYGYTF.

The chain is built from TRBV7-2 and TRBJ2-7; D remains ambiguous. Germline V gene sequence: CDR1 SGHTA, CDR2 FQGNSA. The V gene lost 1 base and the J gene lost 5 bases, with 6 bases spanning the gap. The CDR3 runs 12 residues. CDR3 loop: CASSLGWDEQYF. The DNA of the CDR3 is TGTGCCAGCAGCTTAGGGTGGGACGAGCAGTACTTC.

The J gene is TRBJ2-7, the V gene TRBV7-9, with no clear D. The length of the CDR3 is 13 residues. Germline V lookup: CDR1 SEHNR, CDR2 FQNEAQ (reference sequence). V was cut by 7 bases and J by 5 bases, with 15 bases left in between. CDR3 in DNA: TGTGCCAGCACCCAAACCCCCTCGGACGAGCAGTACTTC. Translating gives CASTQTPSDEQYF.

The gene calls are TRBV6-4 and TRBJ2-1; 10 bases fit TRBD2. The J segment lost 4 bases and the V segment lost 4 bases, leaving 4 bases of the junction unmatched. This CDR3 comprises 15 residues. Germline lookup yields CDR1 MRHNA and CDR2 SNTAGT. CDR3 in amino acids: CASSAASGSYNEQFF. The CDR3 DNA sequence: TGTGCCAGCAGTGCCGCTAGCGGGAGTTACAATGAGCAGTTCTTC.

This clone came up once. The CDR3 here is CSVEVLQGGYYEQYF. The CDR3 nucleotides read TGCAGCGTTGAAGTTCTACAGGGAGGATACTACGAGCAGTACTTC. The rearrangement joins TRBV29-1 to TRBJ2-7; D is possibly TRBD1 or TRBD2 (6 bases each). There are 15 residues in the CDR3. V lost 1 base to trimming and J lost 3 bases, with 16 bases between them. Germline assignment: CDR1 SQVTM and CDR2 ANQGSEA.

The rearrangement uses TRBV27 and TRBJ2-2; 7 positions agree with TRBD2. Germline values: CDR1 MNHEY, CDR2 SMNVEV (reference sequence). V lost 4 bases to trimming and J lost 5 bases; unmatched junction nucleotides: 10. The length of the CDR3 is 16 residues. The CDR3 DNA reads TGTGCCAGCAGTTCCGATGGACGAGCGGGAACCGGGGAGCTGTTTTTT. Residues: CASSSDGRAGTGELFF.

The chain recombines TRBV29-1 with TRBJ1-5, with D perhaps matching TRBD1 (5 bases). CDR3 size: 14 residues. Germline-derived CDR1 and CDR2 are SQVTM and ANQGSEA. Trimming removed 4 bases at V and 0 bases at J, with 10 bases between. CDR3 sequence: CSVGTLYSNQPQHF. As DNA, the CDR3 is TGCAGCGTTGGGACACTTTATAGCAATCAGCCCCAGCATTTT.

J is TRBJ2-5 and V is TRBV27; 10 bases line up with TRBD2. CDR3 size: 18 residues. V trimming: 6 bases; J trimming: 5 bases; junction bases outside the gene matches: 18. Germline-derived CDR1 and CDR2 are MNHEY and SMNVEV (reference sequence). The CDR3: CASSEQGVLAGAGETQYF. For the CDR3, the DNA is TGTGCCAGCAGCGAACAGGGAGTGCTAGCGGGAGCGGGGGAGACCCAGTACTTC.

The chain is built from TRBV15 and TRBJ2-7; TRBD2 matches at 10 bases. Germline CDR1 LNHNV, CDR2 YYDKDF (reference sequence). J gave up 2 bases and V 1 base, and 5 bases lay outside the gene matches. The CDR3 runs 16 residues. Written as DNA, the CDR3 is TGTGCCACCAGCAGAGTCGGAAGCGGGAGGGCCTACGAGCAGTACTTC. Amino acids: CATSRVGSGRAYEQYF.

This chain connects TRBV6-5 to TRBJ1-2; D is unclear. Germline V gene lookup returns CDR1 MNHEY and CDR2 SVGAGI. The CDR3 is 14 amino acids. Trimming pared 2 bases from V and 4 bases from J, leaving 11 bases between. The CDR3 sequence is CASSYNILGYGYTF. Written as DNA, the CDR3 is TGTGCCAGCAGTTACAACATTCTAGGCTATGGCTACACCTTC.

The chain recombines TRBV7-3 with TRBJ1-1; TRBD1 aligns across 7 bases. V dropped 0 bases and J dropped 5; count of bases not matched to a gene: 6. This CDR3 region has 15 residues. CDR1 and CDR2 (germline): SGHTA, FQGTGA. The CDR3 DNA reads as TGTGCCAGCAGCTTAACCCGACAGGGAAGGACTGAAGCTTTCTTT. It codes for CASSLTRQGRTEAFF.

This chain joins TRBV5-1 and TRBJ2-7, with D possibly matching TRBD2 (5 bases). The CDR3 has 12 residues. The germline gives CDR1 SGHRS, CDR2 YFSETQ. The V gene lost 5 bases and the J gene lost 3 bases, with 9 bases spanning the gap. CDR3 sequence: CASSPGVYEQYF. CDR3 bases: TGCGCCAGCAGTCCCGGGGTCTACGAGCAGTACTTC.

J is TRBJ2-1 and V is TRBV5-1; the D call may be TRBD1 or TRBD2 (5 bases each). Germline V gives CDR1 SGHRS, CDR2 YFSETQ. CDR3 size: 15 residues. Trimming pared 6 bases from V and 5 bases from J, leaving 18 bases between. CDR3 sequence: CASTLAGTANNEQFF. The CDR3 DNA follows: TGCGCCAGCACCCTTGCCGGGACGGCAAACAATGAGCAGTTCTTC.

The chain carries TRBV7-3 and TRBJ2-3, with 9 bases lining up with TRBD2. Germline trimming cut 3 bases from V and 2 bases from J; bases unmatched to any gene: 6. Germline V lookup: CDR1 SGHTA, CDR2 FQGTGA. This CDR3 is 16 amino acids long. CDR3 DNA: TGTGCCAGCAGCTTTATAGCGGGAGTTCACACAGATACGCAGTATTTT. Translated, it gives CASSFIAGVHTDTQYF.

This clone was recorded only once. V usage is TRBV25-1 and J usage is TRBJ2-7; D ambiguous. V was cut by 5 bases and J by 2 bases, with 16 bases left in between. The CDR3 extends over 15 amino acids. The germline CDR1 and CDR2 sequences are MGHDK and SYGVNS. The CDR3 reads CASSYPGVPPYEQYF. CDR3 coding DNA: TGTGCCAGCAGTTACCCCGGTGTCCCCCCCTACGAGCAGTACTTC.

This chain links TRBV2 with TRBJ2-7, with D uncertain. V lost 2 bases and J lost 4, with 6 bases in between. Per germline, CDR1 SNHLY and CDR2 FYNNEI. This CDR3 comprises 12 residues. The CDR3 DNA sequence: TGTGCCAGCAGTGAATTGTCGTACGAGCAGTACTTC. As protein: CASSELSYEQYF. Together with reference TRBV2 and TRBJ2-7, the CDR3 gives the full variable domain: EPEVTQTPSHQVTQMGQEVILRCVPISNHLYFYWYRQILGQKVEFLVSFYNNEISEKSEIFDDQFSVERPDGSNFTLKIRSTKLEDSAMYFCASSELSYEQYFGPGTRLTVT.